One sample yielded the 24 T cell receptor beta chains listed below, sequenced in a study of CD8 T cells in ankylosing spondylitis. TCRdb re-derived calls from the 5' RACE reads in MiXCR, one entry per CDR3 protein. Among 150,000 to 200,000 distinct CDR3 sequences listed, 18% were seen once. The sample comprised blood, either unsorted or a sorted T cell fraction (not recorded which). These receptors all come from a male donor aged 5-30 years with ankylosing spondylitis or in good health (not recorded which).

This clonotype was seen ten or more times. The gene calls are TRBV28 and TRBJ2-7; 7 positions match TRBD1. This CDR3 has 11 amino acids. Germline V gene data show CDR1 as MDHEN and CDR2 as SYDVKM. Trimming cost V 2 bases and J 10 bases; bases outside gene matches: 2. The CDR3 sequence is CASSLKGAQYF. The CDR3 DNA is TGTGCCAGCAGTTTAAAGGGGGCACAGTACTTC.

This clonotype was recorded at least ten times. The DNA for the CDR3 is TGTGCCAGCGCTGCAACGGAGCGGGGTGGGAATGAGCAGTTCTTC. Translation: CASAATERGGNEQFF. J is TRBJ2-1 and V is TRBV13, with 7 nucleotides matching TRBD2. Trimming removed 8 bases from V and 7 bases from J; junction bases left unmatched: 14. This CDR3 spans 15 amino acids. Germline lookup yields CDR1 PRHDT and CDR2 FYEKMQ (reference sequence). The full variable domain, in which reference TRBV13 and TRBJ2-1 provide the parts outside the CDR3, is AAGVIQSPRHLIKEKRETATLKCYPIPRHDTVYWYQQGPGQDPQFLISFYEKMQSDKGSIPDRFSAQQFSDYHSELNMSSLELGDSALYFCASAATERGGNEQFFGPGTRLTVL.

This clonotype was picked up many times. The chain carries TRBV6-5 and TRBJ2-3, with TRBD2 matching over 14 bases. CDR1 and CDR2 (germline): MNHEY, SVGAGI. This CDR3 region has 16 residues. J was trimmed by 4 bases and V by 2 bases; bases with no gene match: 2. The CDR3 here is CASSYTGLAGADTQYF. The CDR3 DNA sequence: TGTGCCAGCAGTTACACGGGACTAGCGGGGGCAGATACGCAGTATTTT.

This clonotype was seen more than once but under ten times. This chain uses TRBV30 with TRBJ2-1, with 12 bases lining up with TRBD2. CDR3 length: 17 amino acids. V was pared by 4 bases and J by 7 bases, with 14 bases of the junction left unmatched. Germline V gives CDR1 GTSNPN, CDR2 SVGIG (reference sequence). The CDR3 sequence is CAWNPSLTSGRWNEQFF. The CDR3 nucleotides read TGTGCCTGGAACCCTTCCCTAACTAGCGGGAGGTGGAATGAGCAGTTCTTC. The variable domain in full, completed from reference TRBV30 and TRBJ2-1, reads SQTIHQWPATLVQPVGSPLSLECTVEGTSNPNLYWYRQAAGRGLQLLFYSVGIGQISSEVPQNLSASRPQDRQFILSSKKLLLSDSGFYLCAWNPSLTSGRWNEQFFGPGTRLTVL.

This clonotype was seen at least ten times. The chain employs TRBV20-1 and TRBJ1-2; D remains unclear. Per the germline V gene, CDR1 is DFQATT and CDR2 is SNEGSKA (reference sequence). V gave up 0 bases and J gave up 3 bases, with 8 bases separating them. The CDR3 runs 13 residues. CDR3 sequence: CSARDRTDYGYTF. CDR3 DNA sequence: TGCAGTGCTAGAGATCGGACCGACTATGGCTACACCTTC.

This clonotype was found many times. The chain couples TRBV27 to TRBJ2-7, with 7 positions matching TRBD2. The CDR3 sequence is 13 residues long. J was trimmed by 6 bases and V by 2 bases; bases with no gene match: 4. Germline values: CDR1 MNHEY, CDR2 SMNVEV (reference sequence). In DNA form, the CDR3 reads TGTGCCAGCAGTTTAGCGGGAGCGGTCGAGCAGTACTTC. It encodes CASSLAGAVEQYF.

V usage is TRBV6-2 or TRBV6-3 and J usage is TRBJ2-2; D is uncertain. CDR1 is MNHEY, CDR2 SVGEGT, per germline. The CDR3 contains 13 residues. V lost 10 bases and J 3 bases, leaving 12 bases between the germline ends. CDR3 region: CATRDKHTGELFF. The CDR3 coding sequence is TGTGCCACCCGCGACAAACACACCGGGGAGCTGTTTTTT.

At least ten counts were recorded for this clonotype. The V call is TRBV12-3 or TRBV12-4, the J call TRBJ1-6, with 10 bases fitting TRBD1. V lost 5 bases to trimming and J lost 7 bases; unmatched junction nucleotides: 2. CDR3 length: 14 amino acids. The CDR3 reads CASSKGQGNSPLHF. The CDR3 DNA reads TGTGCCAGCAGTAAGGGACAGGGGAATTCACCCCTCCACTTT.

This clonotype appeared many times. This chain links TRBV5-1 with TRBJ2-5, with D possibly called TRBD1 or TRBD2 (5 bases each). Trimming took 0 bases from V and 1 from J, leaving 10 bases between them. The CDR3 sequence is 15 residues long. In germline, CDR1 is SGHRS, CDR2 YFSETQ. As DNA, the CDR3 is TGCGCCAGCAGCTTGGAATGGGACGCCCAAGAGACCCAGTACTTC. Residues: CASSLEWDAQETQYF.

This clonotype occurred a few times. V gene TRBV20-1 combines with J gene TRBJ2-7; 8 bases match TRBD1. Germline values: CDR1 DFQATT, CDR2 SNEGSKA (reference sequence). The V and J ends lost 6 bases and 3 bases, in that order; junction bases with no gene match: 10. The CDR3 totals 14 residues. CDR3 protein: CSADIVDRGYEQYF. The CDR3 DNA sequence: TGCAGTGCCGACATAGTTGACAGGGGCTACGAGCAGTACTTC.

This clonotype was seen ten or more times. This rearrangement joins TRBV5-1 to TRBJ2-5; tentatively, D is TRBD2 (5 bases). The V gene lost 0 bases and the J gene lost 1 base, with 10 bases spanning the gap. Germline V gives CDR1 SGHRS, CDR2 YFSETQ. The CDR3 is 15 amino acids. CDR3 residues: CASSLGSGFQETQYF. Here the CDR3 DNA reads TGCGCCAGCAGCTTGGGTTCGGGGTTCCAAGAGACCCAGTACTTC. Combining the CDR3 with reference TRBV5-1 and TRBJ2-5 gives the whole variable domain KAGVTQTPRYLIKTRGQQVTLSCSPISGHRSVSWYQQTPGQGLQFLFEYFSETQRNKGNFPGRFSGRQFSNSRSEMNVSTLELGDSALYLCASSLGSGFQETQYFGPGTRLLVL.

The chain carries TRBV29-1 and TRBJ2-7, with 7 nucleotides matching TRBD2. After removal of 6 bases from V and 7 bases from J, the junction contained 15 bases not matched to a gene. The CDR3 extends over 14 amino acids. Germline V gene data show CDR1 as SQVTM and CDR2 as ANQGSEA. CDR3 region: CSVLRRSGVGEQYF. The CDR3 region has the DNA TGCAGCGTCCTCCGCCGAAGCGGGGTAGGTGAGCAGTACTTC.

The sample holds many counts of this clonotype. The genes are TRBV27 and TRBJ2-3, with D unclear. V lost 5 bases and J 6 bases, leaving 15 bases between the germline ends. The CDR3 length is 14 residues. Germline V lookup: CDR1 MNHEY, CDR2 SMNVEV (reference sequence). The CDR3 nucleotides read TGTGCCAGCAGTCTTGGAGTGGGTTTGGATACGCAGTATTTT. Protein: CASSLGVGLDTQYF.

This clonotype was seen at least ten times. The rearrangement links TRBV9 to TRBJ2-5; 8 bases align to TRBD2. CDR1 SGDLS and CDR2 YYNGEE come from the germline V gene. The CDR3 contains 17 residues. Trimming removed 0 bases from V and 3 bases from J; junction bases left unmatched: 10. The CDR3 nucleotides read TGTGCCAGCAGCGTAGGGGCGGCGGGAGGTTCAGAAGAGACCCAGTACTTC. Residues: CASSVGAAGGSEETQYF.

This clonotype was seen many times. The chain couples TRBV30 to TRBJ2-1; TRBD2 aligns across 11 bases. The V gene's germline CDR1 is GTSNPN and CDR2 SVGIG (reference sequence). This CDR3 comprises 17 residues. Trimming cost V 2 bases and J 4 bases; bases outside gene matches: 10. CDR3 in amino acids: CAWSKPRGLAEYNEQFF. CDR3 DNA: TGTGCCTGGAGTAAACCCCGGGGACTAGCGGAGTACAATGAGCAGTTCTTC.

The CDR3 bases are TGTGCCAGCAGTTTAGCGCTCGGACAGGAAAGAGGCTACGAGCAGTACTTC. Amino acids: CASSLALGQERGYEQYF. The chain uses TRBV28 and TRBJ2-7; 7 bases match TRBD1. The CDR3 loop spans 17 amino acids. Germline CDR1 and CDR2: MDHEN and SYDVKM. V gave up 2 bases and J gave up 3 bases; unmatched junction bases: 13. Complete variable domain (other parts from reference TRBV28 and TRBJ2-7): DVKVTQSSRYLVKRTGEKVFLECVQDMDHENMFWYRQDPGLGLRLIYFSYDVKMKEKGDIPEGYSVSREKKERFSLILESASTNQTSMYLCASSLALGQERGYEQYFGPGTRLTVT.

This clonotype was detected ten times or more. The chain carries TRBV29-1 and TRBJ2-1; maybe TRBD1 (5 bases). CDR3 length equals 14 residues. Germline V gives CDR1 SQVTM, CDR2 ANQGSEA. V lost 2 bases and J 4 bases, leaving 12 bases between the germline ends. CDR3 sequence (DNA): TGCAGCGTTGAATCTCAGGGTACTTACAATGAGCAGTTCTTC. The encoded protein is CSVESQGTYNEQFF.

This clonotype was detected once. The V and J genes are TRBV20-1 and TRBJ2-3, with TRBD2 matching over 13 bases. V dropped 3 bases and J dropped 3; count of bases not matched to a gene: 3. CDR3 size: 15 residues. Germline V gives CDR1 DFQATT, CDR2 SNEGSKA (reference sequence). The CDR3 is CSASGTSGITDTQYF. CDR3 DNA: TGCAGTGCTAGTGGGACTAGCGGGATTACAGATACGCAGTATTTT.

In its sample, this clonotype was seen many times. This chain uses TRBV7-9 with TRBJ1-5; 9 bases are a match to TRBD1. V was pared by 5 bases and J by 1 base, with 9 bases of the junction left unmatched. The CDR3 contains 17 residues. Germline CDR1 and CDR2: SEHNR and FQNEAQ (reference sequence). The CDR3 nucleotides read TGTGCCAGCAGCCGGGGACAGGGAAAAGAGAGCAATCAGCCCCAGCATTTT. This gives the protein CASSRGQGKESNQPQHF.

This clonotype was seen many times. This rearrangement joins TRBV20-1 to TRBJ1-1, with D uncertain. The CDR3 runs 10 residues. The V gene lost 6 bases and the J gene lost 8 bases, with 10 bases spanning the gap. Germline loops: CDR1 DFQATT, CDR2 SNEGSKA (reference sequence). The CDR3, as DNA: TGCAGTGCAAAAACGAAAGAAGCTTTCTTT. Residues: CSAKTKEAFF.

In this sample, this clonotype turned up once. The CDR3 bases are TGTGCCAGCAGTTTTGGAGGGCCCAATCAGCCCCAGCATTTT. Residues: CASSFGGPNQPQHF. V usage is TRBV12-3 or TRBV12-4 and J usage is TRBJ1-5; D is unresolved. V lost 3 bases and J lost 3, with 9 bases in between. This CDR3 has 14 amino acids.

This clonotype was counted at least ten times. The rearrangement links TRBV24-1 to TRBJ2-3; D ambiguous. The CDR3 extends over 15 amino acids. Germline CDR1 reads KGHDR; CDR2 reads SFDVKD. V dropped 4 bases and J dropped 1 base, with 11 bases sitting between them. CDR3 sequence (DNA): TGTGCCACCAGTGACTCCATAGGCCGCACAGATACGCAGTATTTT. Translated, it gives CATSDSIGRTDTQYF.

This clonotype was seen at least ten times. V is TRBV27 and J is TRBJ2-3; no clear D gene. The CDR3 is 14 residues long. The germline V and J ends were trimmed by 5 bases and 3 bases, with 12 bases remaining between them. Germline V gene lookup returns CDR1 MNHEY and CDR2 SMNVEV (reference sequence). DNA of the CDR3: TGTGCCAGCAGTAAGGGTTATAGGACAGATACGCAGTATTTT. This sequence encodes CASSKGYRTDTQYF.

This clonotype was picked up many times. This rearrangement joins TRBV5-1 to TRBJ2-4; no clear D gene. Germline-derived CDR1 and CDR2 are SGHRS and YFSETQ. The CDR3 spans 14 residues. The germline V and J ends were trimmed by 0 bases and 2 bases, with 6 bases remaining between them. The CDR3 reads CASSLASTKNIQYF. CDR3 sequence (DNA): TGCGCCAGCAGCTTGGCAAGTACCAAAAACATTCAGTACTTC.